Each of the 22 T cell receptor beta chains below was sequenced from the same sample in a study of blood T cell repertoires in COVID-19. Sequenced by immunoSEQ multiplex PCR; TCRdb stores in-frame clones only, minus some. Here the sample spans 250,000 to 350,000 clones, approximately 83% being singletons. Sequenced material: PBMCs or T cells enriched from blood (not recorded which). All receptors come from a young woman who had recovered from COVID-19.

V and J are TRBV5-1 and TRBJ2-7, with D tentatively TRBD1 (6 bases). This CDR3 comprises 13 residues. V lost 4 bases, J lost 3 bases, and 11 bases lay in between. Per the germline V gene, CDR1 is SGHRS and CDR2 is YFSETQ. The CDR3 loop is CASSIQGFYEQYF. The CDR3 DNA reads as TGCGCCAGCAGCATCCAGGGGTTCTACGAGCAGTACTTC.

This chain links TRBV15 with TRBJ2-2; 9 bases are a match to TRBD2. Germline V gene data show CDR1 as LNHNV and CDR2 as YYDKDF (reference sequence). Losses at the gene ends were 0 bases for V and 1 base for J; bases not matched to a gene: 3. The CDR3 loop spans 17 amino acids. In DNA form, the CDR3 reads TGTGCCACCAGCAGAGACAGACTAGCGGAGAACACCGGGGAGCTGTTTTTT. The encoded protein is CATSRDRLAENTGELFF.

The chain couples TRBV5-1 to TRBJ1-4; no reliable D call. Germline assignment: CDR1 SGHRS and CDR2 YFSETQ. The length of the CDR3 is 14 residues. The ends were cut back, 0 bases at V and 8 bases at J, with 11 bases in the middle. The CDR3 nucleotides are TGCGCCAGCAGCTTGGCCGAAGAAGCCGAAAAACTGTTTTTT. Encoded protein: CASSLAEEAEKLFF.

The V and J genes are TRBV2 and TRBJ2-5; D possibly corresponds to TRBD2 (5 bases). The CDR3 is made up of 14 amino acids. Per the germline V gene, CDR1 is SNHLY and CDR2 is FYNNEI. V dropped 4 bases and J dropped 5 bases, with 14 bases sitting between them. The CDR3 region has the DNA TGTGCCAGCAGTGTACTAGGCCTTTCGGAGACCCAGTACTTC. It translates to CASSVLGLSETQYF. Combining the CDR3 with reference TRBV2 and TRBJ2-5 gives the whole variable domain EPEVTQTPSHQVTQMGQEVILRCVPISNHLYFYWYRQILGQKVEFLVSFYNNEISEKSEIFDDQFSVERPDGSNFTLKIRSTKLEDSAMYFCASSVLGLSETQYFGPGTRLLVL.

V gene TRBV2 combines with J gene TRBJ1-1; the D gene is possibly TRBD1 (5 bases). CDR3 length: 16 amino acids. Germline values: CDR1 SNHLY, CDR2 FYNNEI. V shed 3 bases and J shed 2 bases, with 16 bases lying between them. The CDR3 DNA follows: TGTGCCAGCAGTGATCCAGATGGCAGGGCAAACACTGAAGCTTTCTTT. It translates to CASSDPDGRANTEAFF.

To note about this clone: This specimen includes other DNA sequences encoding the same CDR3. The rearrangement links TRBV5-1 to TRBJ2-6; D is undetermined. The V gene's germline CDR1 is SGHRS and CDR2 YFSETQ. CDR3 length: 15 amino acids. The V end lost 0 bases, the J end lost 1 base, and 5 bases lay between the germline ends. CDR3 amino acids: CASSLAGSGANVLTF. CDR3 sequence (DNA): TGCGCCAGCAGCTTGGCCGGTTCTGGGGCCAACGTCCTGACTTTC.

DNA for the CDR3: TGTGCCAGCAGACGGACAGGTGAATATGGCTACACCTTC. Its translation: CASRRTGEYGYTF. The chain has TRBV13 and TRBJ1-2, with 7 bases aligning to TRBD1. This CDR3 region has 13 residues. CDR1 and CDR2 from the germline V gene are PRHDT and FYEKMQ (reference sequence). V was pared by 6 bases and J by 5 bases, with 6 bases of the junction left unmatched.

The DNA for the CDR3 is TGTGCCAGCAGTCCAGGGTCCTACCTAAACTACGAGCAGTACTTC. Its protein is CASSPGSYLNYEQYF. This chain links TRBV6-5 with TRBJ2-7, with D possibly TRBD1 on 5 matching bases. This CDR3 is built from 15 residues. Germline loops: CDR1 MNHEY, CDR2 SVGAGI. V lost 5 bases to trimming and J lost 3 bases, with 17 bases between them.

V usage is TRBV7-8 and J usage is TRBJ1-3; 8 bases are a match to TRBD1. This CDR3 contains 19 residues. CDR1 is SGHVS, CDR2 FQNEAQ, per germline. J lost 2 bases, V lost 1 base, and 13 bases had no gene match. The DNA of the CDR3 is TGTGCCAGCAGCTTAGTAGGACAGGGAAGAGGGGAGACTGGAAACACCATATATTTT. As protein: CASSLVGQGRGETGNTIYF.

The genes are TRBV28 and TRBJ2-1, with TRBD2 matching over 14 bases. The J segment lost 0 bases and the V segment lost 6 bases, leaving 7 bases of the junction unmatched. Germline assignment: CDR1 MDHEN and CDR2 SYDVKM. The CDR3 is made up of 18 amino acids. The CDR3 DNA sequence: TGTGCCAGCAGAGGACTAGCGGGGGGTCGTAGCTCCTACAATGAGCAGTTCTTC. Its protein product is CASRGLAGGRSSYNEQFF.

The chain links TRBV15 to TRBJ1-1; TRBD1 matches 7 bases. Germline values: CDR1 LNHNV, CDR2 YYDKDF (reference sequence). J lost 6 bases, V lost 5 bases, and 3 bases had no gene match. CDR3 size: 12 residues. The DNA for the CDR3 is TGTGCCACCAGCTATACAGGGGCTGAAGCTTTCTTT. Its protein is CATSYTGAEAFF.

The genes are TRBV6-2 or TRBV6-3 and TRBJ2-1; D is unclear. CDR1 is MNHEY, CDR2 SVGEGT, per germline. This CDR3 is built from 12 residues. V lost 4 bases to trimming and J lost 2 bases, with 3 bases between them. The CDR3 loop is CASSFTYNEQFF. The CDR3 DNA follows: TGTGCCAGCAGTTTTACCTACAATGAGCAGTTCTTC.

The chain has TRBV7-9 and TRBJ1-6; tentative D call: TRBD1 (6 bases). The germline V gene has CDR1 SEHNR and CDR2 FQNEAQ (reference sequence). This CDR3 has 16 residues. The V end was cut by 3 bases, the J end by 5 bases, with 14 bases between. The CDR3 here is CASSFAGTPDNSPLHF. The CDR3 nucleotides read TGTGCCAGCAGCTTTGCCGGGACACCTGATAATTCACCCCTCCACTTT.

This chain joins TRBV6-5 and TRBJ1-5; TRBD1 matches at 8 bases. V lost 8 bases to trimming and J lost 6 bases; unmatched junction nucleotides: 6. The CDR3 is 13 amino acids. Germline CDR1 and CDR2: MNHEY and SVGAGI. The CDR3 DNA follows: TGTGCCAGCGGGACAGGTCGAGCTCAGCCCCAGCATTTT. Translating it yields CASGTGRAQPQHF.

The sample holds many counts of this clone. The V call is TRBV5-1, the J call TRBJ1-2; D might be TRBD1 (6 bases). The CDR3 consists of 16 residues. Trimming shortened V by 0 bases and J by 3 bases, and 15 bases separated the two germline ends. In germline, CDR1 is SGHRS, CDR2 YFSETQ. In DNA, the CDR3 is TGCGCCAGCAGCTTGGGAAATACAGGGCAGGACTATGGCTACACCTTC. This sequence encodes CASSLGNTGQDYGYTF.

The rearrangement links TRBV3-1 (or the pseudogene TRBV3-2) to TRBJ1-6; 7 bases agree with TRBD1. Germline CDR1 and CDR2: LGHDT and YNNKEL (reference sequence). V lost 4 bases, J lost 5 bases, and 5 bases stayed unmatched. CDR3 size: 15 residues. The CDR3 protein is CASSRLDRDNSPLHF. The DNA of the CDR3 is TGTGCCAGCAGCCGCCTCGACAGGGATAATTCACCCCTCCACTTT.

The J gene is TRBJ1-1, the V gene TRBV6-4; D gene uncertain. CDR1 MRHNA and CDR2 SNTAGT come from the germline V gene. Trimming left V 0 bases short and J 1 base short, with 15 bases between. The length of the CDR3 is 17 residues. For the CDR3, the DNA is TGTGCCAGCAGTGACTCGGTAATCGGGTCCTCGAACACTGAAGCTTTCTTT. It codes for CASSDSVIGSSNTEAFF.

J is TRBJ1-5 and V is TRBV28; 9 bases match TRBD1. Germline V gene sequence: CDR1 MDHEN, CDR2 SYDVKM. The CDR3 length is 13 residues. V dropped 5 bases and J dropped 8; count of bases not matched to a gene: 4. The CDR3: CASSGQGSEPQHF. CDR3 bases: TGTGCCAGCAGTGGACAGGGGTCAGAGCCCCAGCATTTT.

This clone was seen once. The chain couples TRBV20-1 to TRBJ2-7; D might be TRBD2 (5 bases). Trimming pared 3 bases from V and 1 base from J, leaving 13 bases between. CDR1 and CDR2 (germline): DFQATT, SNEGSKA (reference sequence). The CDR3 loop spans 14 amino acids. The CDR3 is CSASWAGGSYEQYF. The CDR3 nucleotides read TGCAGTGCTAGTTGGGCAGGAGGTTCCTACGAGCAGTACTTC.

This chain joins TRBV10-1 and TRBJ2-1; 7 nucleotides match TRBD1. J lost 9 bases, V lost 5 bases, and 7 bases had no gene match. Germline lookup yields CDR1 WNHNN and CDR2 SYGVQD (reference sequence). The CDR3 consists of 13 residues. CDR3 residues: CASSPTQGIEQFF. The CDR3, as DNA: TGCGCCAGCAGTCCCACACAGGGGATTGAGCAGTTCTTC.

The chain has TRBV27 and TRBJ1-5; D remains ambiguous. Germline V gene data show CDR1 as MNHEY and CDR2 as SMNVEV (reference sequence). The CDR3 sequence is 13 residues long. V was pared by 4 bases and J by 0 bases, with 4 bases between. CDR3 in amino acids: CASSSLSNQPQHF. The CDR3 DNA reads TGTGCCAGCAGTTCCCTTAGCAATCAGCCCCAGCATTTT.

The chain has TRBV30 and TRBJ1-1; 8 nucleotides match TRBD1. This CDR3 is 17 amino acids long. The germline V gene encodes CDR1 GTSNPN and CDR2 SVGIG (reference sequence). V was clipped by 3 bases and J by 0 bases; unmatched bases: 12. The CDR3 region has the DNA TGTGCCTGGAGGAGACAGGGGCTACCAAAGATGAACACTGAAGCTTTCTTT. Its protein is CAWRRQGLPKMNTEAFF.